This T cell receptor beta chain was identified in a study of chemoradiotherapy in HPV16-positive cancers. Findings and caveats of the study: Non-HPV-specific T cells did not expand in tumors during treatment, whereas candidate HPV-specific clones and E7-related motifs did. The functional HPV-specific definition rests on just a couple of HPV16-positive patients.

Data came from immunoSEQ multiplex PCR; TCRdb stores just in-frame clones and leaves some out. The sample lists several thousand clones, 94% seen once, with 3% to 4.5% in the top ten. Per the germline V gene, CDR1 is SGHTS and CDR2 is YDEGEE. This CDR3 has 16 residues. V was pared by 4 bases and J by 2 bases, with 10 bases of the junction left unmatched. This clone was recorded once. What it binds is unknown. Over chemoradiotherapy, repertoires were sampled more than once. This chain uses TRBV5-8 with TRBJ2-3; 7 bases match TRBD1. The receptor was isolated from a human donor with HPV-associated anogenital cancer. Sample: tumor tissue, taken from a patient who underwent chemoradiotherapy. The CDR3 DNA sequence: TGTGCCAGCAGCCCCGGGACAGTCCCCACCACAGATACGCAGTATTTT. It encodes CASSPGTVPTTDTQYF.